A selection of T cell receptor beta chains follows, all from one sample in a study of tumour-infiltrating T cells in Burkitt lymphoma. Sequenced by immunoSEQ multiplex PCR; TCRdb stores in-frame clones only, minus some. This sample carries 300 or so clones, around 86% of them seen once, and the ten largest clones take roughly 14%. The material sequenced was tumor tissue. The receptors shown here come from a human donor with Burkitt lymphoma. The CDR3 runs from the conserved cysteine through the conserved F or W. Fields, in order: V gene, J gene, D gene, clone size, CDR3 DNA, CDR3 protein. A D gene is named only where the DNA matches it firmly. Where a row states a size, it is once, few, many or the class of an expanded clone; other rows omit it.

TRBV7-8	TRBJ2-7	TRBD1	NA	TGTGCCAGCAGCTTAGGGTCGACAGGGGCCTCCTACGAGCAGTACTTC	CASSLGSTGASYEQYF
TRBV29-1	TRBJ1-2	TRBD1	NA	TGCAGCGTTGATGGGACAGGGGAGGGCTACACCTTC	CSVDGTGEGYTF
TRBV14	TRBJ2-7	NA	NA	TGTGCCAGCAGCCAAGTTGCAAACAACCTCGCCACCTACGAGCAGTACTTC	CASSQVANNLATYEQYF
TRBV27	TRBJ2-3	NA	NA	TGTGCCAGCAGTCTCGGGAGCACAGATACGCAGTATTTT	CASSLGSTDTQYF
TRBV9	TRBJ1-5	NA	NA	TGTGCCAGCAGCACGGCAGGCGATAGCAATCAGCCCCAGCATTTT	CASSTAGDSNQPQHF
TRBV4-1	TRBJ2-1	NA	NA	TGCGCCAGCAGCCAAGTCGCGATCAGCTCCTACAATGAGCAGTTCTTC	CASSQVAISSYNEQFF
TRBV29-1	TRBJ1-4	TRBD1	once	TGCAGCGTCCATACAGGGGGCGGAGAAAAACTGTTTTTT	CSVHTGGGEKLFF
TRBV21-1	TRBJ1-4	NA	NA	TGTGACAGCAGTAGCAGCGTCTACAAGGTGCATAATGAAAAACTGTTTTTT	CDSSSSVYKVHNEKLFF
TRBV29-1	TRBJ2-5	NA	NA	TGCAGCGTTGATTTGACAGATCACAGGGAGACCCAGTACTTC	CSVDLTDHRETQYF
TRBV27	TRBJ1-2	NA	NA	TGTGCCAGCAGTCCACTCCCGGGCAGGGAGAACTATGGCTACACCTTC	CASSPLPGRENYGYTF
TRBV7-9	TRBJ2-1	NA	NA	TGTGCCAGCAGCTTAATAGGCGAGGGCTCCTACAATGAGCAGTTCTTC	CASSLIGEGSYNEQFF
TRBV6-6	TRBJ2-3	NA	NA	TGTGCCAGCACTGGGCCCACAGATACGCAGTATTTT	CASTGPTDTQYF
TRBV30	TRBJ1-2	TRBD1	NA	TGTGCCTGGAGCGGGGACAGGGGGGATGGCTACACCTTC	CAWSGDRGDGYTF
TRBV6-5	TRBJ2-7	NA	NA	TGTGCCAGCAGTTACTCCTTTCCTTCTCAGTACGAGCAGTACTTC	CASSYSFPSQYEQYF